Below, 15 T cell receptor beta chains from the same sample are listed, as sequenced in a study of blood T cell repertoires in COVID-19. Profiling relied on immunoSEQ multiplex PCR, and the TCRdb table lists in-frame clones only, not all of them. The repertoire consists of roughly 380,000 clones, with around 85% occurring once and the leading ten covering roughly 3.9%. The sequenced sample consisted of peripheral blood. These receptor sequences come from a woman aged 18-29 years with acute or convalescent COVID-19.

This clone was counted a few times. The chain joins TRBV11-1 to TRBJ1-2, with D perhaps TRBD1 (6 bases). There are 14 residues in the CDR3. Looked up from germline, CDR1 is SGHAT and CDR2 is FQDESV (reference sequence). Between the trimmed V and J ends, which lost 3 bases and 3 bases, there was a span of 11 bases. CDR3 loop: CASSFTGFDYGYTF. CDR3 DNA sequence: TGTGCCAGCAGCTTTACAGGGTTTGACTATGGCTACACCTTC.

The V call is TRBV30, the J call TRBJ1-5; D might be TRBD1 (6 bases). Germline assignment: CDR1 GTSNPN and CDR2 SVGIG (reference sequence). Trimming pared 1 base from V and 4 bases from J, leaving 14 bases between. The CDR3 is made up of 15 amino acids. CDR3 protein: CAWSGGTLGNQPQHF. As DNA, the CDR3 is TGTGCCTGGAGTGGGGGGACACTCGGGAATCAGCCCCAGCATTTT.

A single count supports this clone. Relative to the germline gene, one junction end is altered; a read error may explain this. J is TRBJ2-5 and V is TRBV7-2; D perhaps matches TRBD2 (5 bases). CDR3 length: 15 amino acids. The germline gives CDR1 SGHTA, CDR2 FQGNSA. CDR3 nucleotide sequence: TGTGCCAGCAGCCTAGCCCCTCCTAGGATAGAGACCCAGTACTTC. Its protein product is CASSLAPPRIETQYF. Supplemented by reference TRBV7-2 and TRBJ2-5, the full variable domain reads GAGVSQSPSNKVTEKGKDVELRCDPISGHTALYWYRQSLGQGLEFLIYFQGNSAPDKSGLPSDRFSAERTGGSVSTLTIQRTQQEDSAVYLCASSLAPPRIETQYFGPGTRLLVL.

This CDR3 reads CASSWGLGAQPQHF. DNA of the CDR3: TGTGCCAGTTCTTGGGGGTTGGGGGCTCAGCCCCAGCATTTT. V and J are TRBV19 and TRBJ1-5, with D possibly being TRBD1 (6 bases). The V gene's germline CDR1 is LNHDA and CDR2 SQIVND (reference sequence). CDR3 length: 14 amino acids. Trimming removed 8 bases at V and 6 bases at J, with 17 bases between.

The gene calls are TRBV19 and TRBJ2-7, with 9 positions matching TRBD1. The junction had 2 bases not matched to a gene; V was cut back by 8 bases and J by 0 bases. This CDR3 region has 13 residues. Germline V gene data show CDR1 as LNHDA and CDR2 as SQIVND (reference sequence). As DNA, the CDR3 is TGTGCCAGTGGGACAGGGATCTCCTACGAGCAGTACTTC. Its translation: CASGTGISYEQYF.

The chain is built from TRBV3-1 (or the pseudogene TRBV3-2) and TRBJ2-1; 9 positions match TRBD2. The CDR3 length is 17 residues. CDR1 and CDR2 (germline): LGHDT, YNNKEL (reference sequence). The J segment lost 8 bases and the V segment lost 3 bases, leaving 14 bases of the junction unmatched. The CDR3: CASSHRRGLALLDEQFF. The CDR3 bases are TGTGCCAGCAGCCACCGGAGGGGACTAGCCCTCTTGGATGAGCAGTTCTTC.

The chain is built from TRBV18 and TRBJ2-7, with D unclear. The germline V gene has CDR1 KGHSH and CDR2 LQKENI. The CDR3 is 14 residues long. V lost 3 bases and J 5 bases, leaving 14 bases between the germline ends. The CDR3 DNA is TGTGCCAGCTCACCCCCTAGTTTACACCACGAGCAGTACTTC. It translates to CASSPPSLHHEQYF.

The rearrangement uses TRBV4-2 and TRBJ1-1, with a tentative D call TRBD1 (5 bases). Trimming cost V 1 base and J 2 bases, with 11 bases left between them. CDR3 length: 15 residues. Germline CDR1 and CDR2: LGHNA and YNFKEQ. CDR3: CASSQGQWTNTEAFF. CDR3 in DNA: TGTGCCAGCAGCCAAGGACAGTGGACAAACACTGAAGCTTTCTTT.

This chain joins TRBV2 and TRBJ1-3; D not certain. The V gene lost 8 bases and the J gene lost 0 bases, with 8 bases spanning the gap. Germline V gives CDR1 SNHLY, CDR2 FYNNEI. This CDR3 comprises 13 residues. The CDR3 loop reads CASARSSGNTIYF. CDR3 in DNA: TGTGCCAGCGCACGGAGCTCTGGAAACACCATATATTTT.

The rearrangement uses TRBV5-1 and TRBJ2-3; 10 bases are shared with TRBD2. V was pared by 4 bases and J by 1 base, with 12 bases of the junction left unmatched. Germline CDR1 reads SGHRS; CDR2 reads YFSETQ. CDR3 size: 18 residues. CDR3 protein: CASSHTKREGPGTDTQYF. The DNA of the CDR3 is TGCGCCAGCAGCCATACTAAGCGGGAGGGTCCAGGCACAGATACGCAGTATTTT.

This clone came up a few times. The CDR3 here is CASSYTTGANTEAFF. CDR3 DNA: TGTGCCAGCAGCTATACGACAGGGGCGAACACTGAAGCTTTCTTT. This sequence joins TRBV11-2 and TRBJ1-1; 8 bases are shared with TRBD1. The trim removed 4 bases at V and 1 base at J, leaving 5 bases unmatched. The CDR3 runs to 15 residues. From germline, CDR1 is SGHAT and CDR2 FQNNGV.

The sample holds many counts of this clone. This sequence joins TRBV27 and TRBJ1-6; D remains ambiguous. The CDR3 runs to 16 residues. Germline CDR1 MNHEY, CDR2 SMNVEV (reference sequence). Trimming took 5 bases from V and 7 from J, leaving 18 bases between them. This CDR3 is CASSPGPGSSNSPLHF. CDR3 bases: TGTGCCAGCAGTCCCGGCCCGGGGTCCAGCAATTCACCCCTCCACTTT.

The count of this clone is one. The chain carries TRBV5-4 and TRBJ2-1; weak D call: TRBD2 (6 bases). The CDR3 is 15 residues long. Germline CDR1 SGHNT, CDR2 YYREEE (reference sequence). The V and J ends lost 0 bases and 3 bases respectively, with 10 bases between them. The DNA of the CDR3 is TGTGCCAGCAGCTTGGGCGGGATAAGCTACAATGAGCAGTTCTTC. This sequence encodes CASSLGGISYNEQFF. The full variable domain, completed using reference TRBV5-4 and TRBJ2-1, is ETGVTQSPTHLIKTRGQQVTLRCSSQSGHNTVSWYQQALGQGPQFIFQYYREEENGRGNFPPRFSGLQFPNYSSELNVNALELDDSALYLCASSLGGISYNEQFFGPGTRLTVL.

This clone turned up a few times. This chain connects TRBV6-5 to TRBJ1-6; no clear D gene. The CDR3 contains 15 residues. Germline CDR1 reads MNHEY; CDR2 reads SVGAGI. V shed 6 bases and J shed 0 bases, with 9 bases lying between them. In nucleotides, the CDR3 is TGTGCCAGCAGCTCGCTGAGCTCCTATAATTCACCCCTCCACTTT. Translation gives CASSSLSSYNSPLHF.

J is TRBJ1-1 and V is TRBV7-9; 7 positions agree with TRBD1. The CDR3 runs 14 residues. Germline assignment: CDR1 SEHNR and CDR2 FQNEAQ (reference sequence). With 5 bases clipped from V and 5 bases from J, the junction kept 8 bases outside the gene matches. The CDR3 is CASSTQGRGTEAFF. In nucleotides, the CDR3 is TGTGCCAGCAGCACACAGGGGCGCGGAACTGAAGCTTTCTTT.